The text below deals with one T cell receptor beta chain. J lost 6 bases, V lost 0 bases, and 4 bases had no gene match. The CDR3 covers 15 residues. CDR1 is MRHNA and CDR2 is SNTAGT in the germline V gene. The data derive from a study of cytomegalovirus exposure and HLA in healthy donors. On the study more broadly: The study's early data release held 80 million to 95 million unique TCRs from HLA-typed donors.

The PCR was carried out with 60 Vbeta primers and 13 Jbeta primers. The method was immunoSEQ multiplex PCR; TCRdb's version includes in-frame clones alone and lacks a portion of them. The sample holds roughly 110,000 clones; roughly four fifths are singletons and the top ten take 22%. This receptor was taken from a man aged 25 to 45 in good health and CMV-seropositive. The sequencing sample was made of PBMCs. The rearrangement joins TRBV6-4 to TRBJ2-2, with TRBD2 matching over 7 bases. CDR3 region: CASSDSLGGAGELFF. The CDR3 bases are TGTGCCAGCAGTGACTCGTTGGGGGGGGCCGGGGAGCTGTTTTTT.